The present entry profiles one TCR beta chain with its context. These data come from a study of blood T cell repertoires in COVID-19. Across the study: Samples taken during acute and convalescent COVID-19 were collected in the United States, Italy and Spain. Sample material is recorded as cDNA or gDNA derived from T cells, B-cell-depleted T cells, or PBMCs.

Trimming took 4 bases from V and 7 from J; bases not matched to a gene: 6. CDR1 is SGHNT and CDR2 is YYREEE in the germline V gene (reference sequence). The CDR3 runs to 15 residues. Original handling: From reference gene primer amplification, estimates of nucleated cell counts were derived. Measured with immunoSEQ multiplex PCR; TCRdb has only the in-frame clones, and not every one. V and J calls and clone size are those listed in that table; D and trimming were worked out from the DNA. The sample holds 100,000 to 150,000 clones, about 91% seen once. V gene TRBV5-4 combines with J gene TRBJ1-4, with TRBD1 matching over 11 bases. This sequence originates from a man aged 45-65 years with acute or convalescent COVID-19. Material for sequencing was peripheral blood. CDR3 coding DNA: TGTGCCAGCAGCCCCCGGGACAGGGGGGGTGAAAAACTGTTTTTT. It translates to CASSPRDRGGEKLFF. Variable domain in full (rest from reference TRBV5-4 and TRBJ1-4): ETGVTQSPTHLIKTRGQQVTLRCSSQSGHNTVSWYQQALGQGPQFIFQYYREEENGRGNFPPRFSGLQFPNYSSELNVNALELDDSALYLCASSPRDRGGEKLFFGSGTQLSVL.